The 25 T cell receptor beta chains below all came from one sample that was sequenced in a study of blood T cell repertoires in COVID-19. Generated by immunoSEQ multiplex PCR, the TCRdb table keeps only in-frame clones and is missing some. This table has about 200,000 clones, nearly 90% appearing once. Input material: PBMCs or T cells enriched from blood (not recorded which). Every receptor here comes from a woman aged 30 to 39 with acute COVID-19.

The sample holds one count of this clone. This sequence joins TRBV28 and TRBJ1-2, with D possibly matching TRBD1 (6 bases). The V end lost 8 bases, the J end lost 13 bases, and 17 bases lay between the germline ends. Germline CDR1 and CDR2: MDHEN and SYDVKM. The CDR3 consists of 11 residues. CDR3 bases: TGTGCCAGCTACCGGACAGCTTTGACCACCTTC. Translation gives CASYRTALTTF.

This chain joins TRBV29-1 and TRBJ1-1, with 10 bases identical to TRBD1. With V trimmed by 7 bases and J by 7 bases, 6 bases remained unmatched. The CDR3 is 12 residues long. From germline, CDR1 is SQVTM and CDR2 ANQGSEA. CDR3 DNA: TGCAGCGGGGCGACAGGGGGCAGTGAAGCTTTCTTT. It codes for CSGATGGSEAFF.

The chain carries TRBV11-2 and TRBJ2-3; 7 nucleotides line up with TRBD2. Germline V lookup: CDR1 SGHAT, CDR2 FQNNGV. V lost 5 bases, J lost 2 bases, and 10 bases stayed unmatched. The CDR3 has 16 residues. DNA of the CDR3: TGTGCCAGCAGCCCCGGTGGGGACTACCCCACAGATACGCAGTATTTT. Protein: CASSPGGDYPTDTQYF.

J is TRBJ2-3 and V is TRBV24-1, with 8 bases fitting TRBD2. The CDR3 is made up of 19 amino acids. Unmatched junction bases numbered 16, after V lost 6 bases and J lost 0 bases. CDR1 is KGHDR, CDR2 SFDVKD, per germline. The CDR3 DNA reads TGTGCCACCAGTAGTTCGGGGGGGCCGGTAGGCACTAGCACAGATACGCAGTATTTT. Translating gives CATSSSGGPVGTSTDTQYF.

This chain links TRBV30 with TRBJ1-1, with TRBD1 identical over 7 bases. Trimming took 3 bases from V and 4 from J; bases not matched to a gene: 11. Germline V gives CDR1 GTSNPN, CDR2 SVGIG (reference sequence). There are 15 residues in the CDR3. The CDR3 DNA sequence: TGTGCCTGGAGCTTACTCGACAGGGATAGCACTGAAGCTTTCTTT. It translates to CAWSLLDRDSTEAFF.

The chain has TRBV5-1 and TRBJ1-4, with 7 positions matching TRBD1. The germline V gene encodes CDR1 SGHRS and CDR2 YFSETQ. After removal of 0 bases from V and 5 bases from J, the junction contained 13 bases not matched to a gene. The CDR3 spans 18 residues. This chain's CDR3 is CASSLGGGQPPRNEKLFF. The CDR3 DNA is TGCGCCAGCAGCTTGGGAGGGGGCCAGCCTCCCCGGAATGAAAAACTGTTTTTT.

This rearrangement joins TRBV4-1 to TRBJ1-4, with D maybe TRBD1 (5 bases). This CDR3 contains 16 residues. Germline CDR1 and CDR2: MGHRA and YSYEKL. The V gene lost 1 base and the J gene lost 7 bases, with 16 bases spanning the gap. CDR3 amino acids: CASSQVTPGLGEKLFF. In DNA form, the CDR3 reads TGCGCCAGCAGCCAAGTAACGCCAGGGCTCGGTGAAAAACTGTTTTTT.

A few counts support this clone. J is TRBJ1-2 and V is TRBV5-4, with D possibly being TRBD1 (5 bases). The CDR3 is 13 residues long. The V end was cut by 1 base, the J end by 7 bases, with 11 bases between. The germline V gene encodes CDR1 SGHNT and CDR2 YYREEE (reference sequence). The CDR3 is CASSLQGGPGYTF. In DNA form, the CDR3 reads TGTGCCAGCAGCTTGCAGGGAGGGCCTGGCTACACCTTC. The variable domain in full, with the rest retrieved from reference TRBV5-4 and TRBJ1-2, is ETGVTQSPTHLIKTRGQQVTLRCSSQSGHNTVSWYQQALGQGPQFIFQYYREEENGRGNFPPRFSGLQFPNYSSELNVNALELDDSALYLCASSLQGGPGYTFGSGTRLTVV.

CDR3 in DNA: TGCGCCAGCAGCTTGTTCCGGGGGGGAATACCTGAGCAGTTCTTC. Its translation is CASSLFRGGIPEQFF. J is TRBJ2-1 and V is TRBV5-1; TRBD2 agrees at 8 bases. The germline CDR1 and CDR2 sequences are SGHRS and YFSETQ. V lost 1 base to trimming and J lost 9 bases; unmatched junction nucleotides: 9. The CDR3 sequence is 15 residues long.

Remarks on this clone: Other nucleotide sequences from this sample produce the same CDR3. The V and J genes are TRBV4-1 and TRBJ2-2; 11 nucleotides line up with TRBD1. The CDR3 has 15 amino acids. Per germline, CDR1 MGHRA and CDR2 YSYEKL. V lost 3 bases and J lost 5; bases outside the gene matches: 2. Here the CDR3 reads CASSQGQGVTGELFF. CDR3 bases: TGCGCCAGCAGCCAGGGACAGGGGGTGACCGGGGAGCTGTTTTTT.

J is TRBJ1-1 and V is TRBV5-5; D remains ambiguous. The CDR3 covers 14 residues. Germline V CDR1 and CDR2: SGHKS, YYEKEE (reference sequence). The V end lost 1 base, the J end lost 4 bases, and 11 bases lay between the germline ends. CDR3 sequence reads: CASSLRAGPTEAFF. The CDR3 DNA follows: TGTGCCAGCAGCTTGCGAGCTGGGCCCACTGAAGCTTTCTTT.

The CDR3 DNA reads as TGTGCCAGCAGTTCGCCGGGACAGGGTTTGTTTAAGGAAAAACTGTTTTTT. It encodes CASSSPGQGLFKEKLFF. The rearrangement uses TRBV28 and TRBJ1-4; 9 bases are a match to TRBD1. V dropped 4 bases and J dropped 8; count of bases not matched to a gene: 14. CDR1 and CDR2 (germline): MDHEN, SYDVKM. This CDR3 is 17 amino acids long.

The chain uses TRBV4-3 and TRBJ2-7; D possibly corresponds to TRBD2 (6 bases). The germline CDR1 and CDR2 sequences are LGHNA and YSLEER. This CDR3 contains 21 residues. V lost 0 bases and J lost 6, with 33 bases in between. CDR3 nucleotides: TGCGCCAGCAGCCAAGACTCGCCATCCAGGACGGGGGTTCAGGTGGGTCCCGAGCAGTACTTC. It encodes CASSQDSPSRTGVQVGPEQYF.

The gene calls are TRBV6-5 and TRBJ1-6; D not certain. The CDR3 runs to 14 residues. CDR1 and CDR2 from the germline V gene are MNHEY and SVGAGI. V was shortened by 2 bases and J by 10 bases, with 12 bases between the two germline ends. The CDR3 region is CASSYVVGRSPLHF. CDR3 sequence (DNA): TGTGCCAGCAGTTACGTTGTCGGGAGATCACCCCTCCACTTT.

The chain is built from TRBV5-6 and TRBJ1-1; 10 bases map to TRBD1. CDR1 and CDR2 (germline): SGHDT, YYEEEE. This CDR3 is 15 amino acids long. Trimming removed 2 bases from V and 5 bases from J; junction bases left unmatched: 6. The CDR3 protein is CASSLGGTGVTEAFF. The CDR3 DNA sequence: TGTGCCAGCAGCTTAGGCGGGACAGGGGTAACTGAAGCTTTCTTT.

The chain combines TRBV5-1 with TRBJ2-7; 9 nucleotides match TRBD1. The ends lost 6 bases at V and 3 bases at J; junction bases unmatched: 7. This CDR3 spans 14 amino acids. Germline lookup yields CDR1 SGHRS and CDR2 YFSETQ. The CDR3 bases are TGCGCCAGCACCAGGGGACAGGGAGACTACGAGCAGTACTTC. Amino acid sequence: CASTRGQGDYEQYF.

The chain employs TRBV6-1 and TRBJ1-1; D is unclear. CDR3 length: 16 residues. The V gene lost 0 bases and the J gene lost 5 bases, with 16 bases spanning the gap. Germline V gene data show CDR1 as MNHNS and CDR2 as SASEGT. The CDR3 nucleotides are TGTGCCAGCAGTGAAGCGTCCCGGGTCCTCATTACTGAAGCTTTCTTT. Protein product: CASSEASRVLITEAFF.

The chain uses TRBV19 and TRBJ1-5, with D tentatively TRBD1 (6 bases). The V end lost 8 bases, the J end lost 3 bases, and 14 bases lay between the germline ends. The CDR3 totals 14 residues. The germline gives CDR1 LNHDA, CDR2 SQIVND (reference sequence). CDR3 sequence reads: CASDLGGHNQPQHF. The CDR3 region has the DNA TGTGCCAGTGATTTGGGGGGGCACAATCAGCCCCAGCATTTT.

This rearrangement joins TRBV19 to TRBJ2-1; TRBD2 might be the D (6 bases). The V end was cut by 5 bases, the J end by 0 bases, with 8 bases between. CDR1 and CDR2 (germline): LNHDA, SQIVND (reference sequence). CDR3 size: 14 residues. CDR3 DNA sequence: TGTGCCAGTAGTGGGGGGATCTCCTACAATGAGCAGTTCTTC. It codes for CASSGGISYNEQFF.

The gene calls are TRBV10-3 and TRBJ2-3; possibly TRBD2 for D (6 bases). Germline lookup yields CDR1 ENHRY and CDR2 SYGVKD. Trimming took off 2 bases at V and 0 bases at J, with 9 bases between the two ends. CDR3 length: 15 residues. CDR3 coding DNA: TGTGCCATCAGTGAGAGGCGGGAAAGCACAGATACGCAGTATTTT. Translated, it gives CAISERRESTDTQYF.

This clone is a singleton in its sample. This chain uses TRBV19 with TRBJ1-2; 11 nucleotides agree with TRBD1. After removal of 3 bases from V and 4 bases from J, the junction contained 10 bases not matched to a gene. The V gene's germline CDR1 is LNHDA and CDR2 SQIVND (reference sequence). This CDR3 has 17 amino acids. This CDR3 reads CASSIDFRDRGTYGYTF. CDR3 nucleotides: TGTGCCAGTAGTATCGACTTTCGGGACAGGGGGACCTATGGCTACACCTTC.

In DNA, the CDR3 is TGTGCCAGCAACTATCCAGGGACAGGGACACTCGGAGGGAATGAGCAGTTCTTC. Translation: CASNYPGTGTLGGNEQFF. The chain carries TRBV9 and TRBJ2-1; 9 bases match TRBD1. Per the germline V gene, CDR1 is SGDLS and CDR2 is YYNGEE. CDR3 size: 18 residues. The ends lost 6 bases at V and 7 bases at J; junction bases unmatched: 20.

The V gene is TRBV25-1, the J gene TRBJ1-2; D is possibly TRBD1 (5 bases). CDR1 MGHDK and CDR2 SYGVNS come from the germline V gene. V was trimmed by 3 bases and J by 5 bases, leaving 10 bases between them. This CDR3 is built from 13 residues. DNA of the CDR3: TGTGCCAGCAGTGAGCAGGGTCTGTATGGCTACACCTTC. The encoded protein is CASSEQGLYGYTF.

J is TRBJ1-2 and V is TRBV9, with D hard to call. Germline V CDR1 and CDR2: SGDLS, YYNGEE. With 4 bases removed from V and 3 bases from J, the gap between germline ends came to 13 bases. The CDR3 is 14 residues long. CDR3 DNA sequence: TGTGCCAGCAGCCCCGTTGCCGGTGACTATGGCTACACCTTC. Protein product: CASSPVAGDYGYTF.

The chain has TRBV7-9 and TRBJ1-2, with no clear D. Germline V lookup: CDR1 SEHNR, CDR2 FQNEAQ (reference sequence). This CDR3 has 14 amino acids. V was cut by 2 bases and J by 4 bases, with 11 bases left in between. CDR3: CASSLLTPSYGYTF. The CDR3 coding sequence is TGTGCCAGCAGCTTACTAACCCCGAGCTATGGCTACACCTTC. Filled out from reference TRBV7-9 and TRBJ1-2, the complete variable domain reads DTGVSQNPRHKITKRGQNVTFRCDPISEHNRLYWYRQTLGQGPEFLTYFQNEAQLEKSRLLSDRFSAERPKGSFSTLEIQRTEQGDSAMYLCASSLLTPSYGYTFGSGTRLTVV.